A single T cell receptor beta chain is shown here with its context. Its antigen is undetermined. It was CD45RO-negative cells, positively selected for CCR7, that made up naive CD8 cells, with terminally differentiated effector memory CD45RA+ cells excluded. Germline-derived CDR1 and CDR2 are MNHEY and SMNVEV (reference sequence). V lost 5 bases, J lost 4 bases, and 12 bases lay in between. The CDR3 runs 14 residues. Every immunoSEQ plate was one replicate of a subset's evenly spread DNA. Measured with immunoSEQ multiplex PCR; TCRdb has only the in-frame clones, and not every one. The table includes 550,000 to 750,000 clones, 92% detected once. This sample was included in a study of shared clonotypes between healthy human individuals. General study results and limits: Shared clonotypes: roughly 4.5% naive CD4, about 3.5% naive CD8, about 2.5% memory CD4, over 0.3% memory CD8. Shared clonotypes across all four donors exceeded non-shared ones in generation probability.

This receptor was obtained from a man younger than 45 in good health. Sequenced sample: naive CD8+ T cells sorted from blood. J is TRBJ2-1 and V is TRBV27; D possibly corresponds to TRBD2 (6 bases). The CDR3 coding sequence is TGTGCCAGCAGTCCCGGGACTCTTTACAATGAGCAGTTCTTC. Amino acid sequence: CASSPGTLYNEQFF.